This T cell receptor beta chain was obtained from a study of cytomegalovirus exposure and HLA in healthy donors. This clone showed up just a few times. Vbeta (60) and Jbeta (13) primers were used in the PCR. Profiling relied on immunoSEQ multiplex PCR, and the TCRdb table lists in-frame clones only, not all of them. The sample contains under 200,000 clones, 80% of which appear only once. This CDR3 region has 12 residues. Per germline, CDR1 PRHDT and CDR2 FYEKMQ (reference sequence). V gave up 6 bases and J gave up 5 bases; unmatched junction bases: 4. Input material: PBMCs. The chain uses TRBV13 and TRBJ2-7, with 7 bases identical to TRBD1. The origin of this receptor is a male donor in good health and CMV-seropositive. CDR3 sequence reads: CASSDGQDEQYF. CDR3 in DNA: TGTGCCAGCAGTGATGGACAGGACGAGCAGTACTTC.